These T cell receptor beta chains were read from a single sample in a study of T cell repertoires in cytomegalovirus infection. These TCRs' antigens remain unknown. TCRdb independently ran MiXCR on the reads; one entry per CDR3 protein. The sample contains fewer than 1,000,000 distinct CDR3 sequences, 30% to 40% of which appear only once. The sample in question was cultured CD8+ T cells from PBMCs, obtained from culture after CMV antigen stimulation. These receptors all come from a human donor in good health (CMV status not recorded). Some clones in this sample may be carry-over from other donors' samples. CDR3s include the opening cysteine and the closing phenylalanine or tryptophan. D genes are given only for firm matches. A row's size may be missing; if present it is once, few, many or a size class.

>TRBV7-8|TRBD2|16|few|TRBJ2-5
TGTGCCAGCAGCACCGAGACTAGCCTGCTTCAAGAGACCCAGTACTTC
CASSTETSLLQETQYF
>TRBV6-6|-|17|-|TRBJ1-2
TGTGCCAGCAGCCCTTTCCTCAGAGGGGAGCCTAACTATGGCTACACCTTC
CASSPFLRGEPNYGYTF
>TRBV7-9|-|13|many|TRBJ1-2
TGTGCCAGCACCCAGGCCGGGGGCTTCGGCTACACCTTC
CASTQAGGFGYTF
>TRBV6-2/TRBV6-3|-|12|few|TRBJ2-3
TGTGCCAGCAGTTACGGGTCGAATACGCAGTATTTT
CASSYGSNTQYF
>TRBV29-1|TRBD1|17|-|TRBJ2-6
TGCAGCGTCGACCACGCAGGGGGAAGCTCTGGGGCCAACGTCCTGACTTTC
CSVDHAGGSSGANVLTF
>TRBV7-9|TRBD1|15|-|TRBJ1-2
TGTGCCAGCAGCGATCCGGGACAGGGGGACTATGGCTACACCTTC
CASSDPGQGDYGYTF
>TRBV6-8|-|14|few|TRBJ1-6
TGTGCCAGCAGCCAGATAGGGCTCGGCAAGCCCCTCCACTTT
CASSQIGLGKPLHF
>TRBV6-2/TRBV6-3|-|20|few|TRBJ1-1
TGTGCCAGCAGTTACTCGTGGTGGACACCCGACCGGGAGGGCGACACTGAAGCTTTCTTT
CASSYSWWTPDREGDTEAFF
>TRBV6-5|-|15|once|TRBJ1-1
TGTGCCAGCAGTTACCCATCTTTCACGTCCACTGAAGCTTTCTTT
CASSYPSFTSTEAFF
>TRBV10-3|-|15|-|TRBJ2-7
TGTGCCATCAGCCCGGACCAGGGCAGCTCCTACGAGCAGTACTTC
CAISPDQGSSYEQYF
>TRBV27|-|14|-|TRBJ2-7
TGTGCCAACAGTTTATCCTCGAGCCAGTACGAGCAGTACTTC
CANSLSSSQYEQYF
>TRBV6-2/TRBV6-3|TRBD1|15|-|TRBJ2-1
TGTGCCAGCACAGCTACAGGGGCGACCTACAATGAGCAGTTCTTC
CASTATGATYNEQFF
>TRBV12-3/TRBV12-4|-|12|many|TRBJ2-3
TGTGCCAGCAGTTACCGGGGTGATACGCAGTATTTT
CASSYRGDTQYF
>TRBV2|TRBD1|14|-|TRBJ2-3
TGTGCCATGATTGAAAAAGGGGGCCCCGATACGCAGTATTTT
CAMIEKGGPDTQYF
>TRBV7-2|TRBD1|17|-|TRBJ1-1
TGTGCCAGCAGCTTACCCAGGACAGGGGAGGTGAACACTGAAGCTTTCTTT
CASSLPRTGEVNTEAFF
>TRBV25-1|-|14|few|TRBJ1-5
TGTGCCAGCAGTGATTCCAGGGGCAATCAGCCCCAGCATTTT
CASSDSRGNQPQHF
>TRBV12-5|-|14|-|TRBJ1-1
TGTGCTAGTGGTTCACCCCCGGCAGGGGACTCCTCTTTCTTT
CASGSPPAGDSSFF
>TRBV29-1|-|12|once|TRBJ1-2
TGCAGCGTTGTCCAGGATAACTATGGCTACACCTTC
CSVVQDNYGYTF
>TRBV7-9|TRBD2|15|few|TRBJ2-1
TGTGCCAGCAGCTTAGAGCGGGGTAACCACAATGAGCAGTTCTTC
CASSLERGNHNEQFF
>TRBV20-1|TRBD2|15|-|TRBJ2-7
TGCAGTGCATTAGGGACTAGCGGGGATTCCTACGAGCAGTACTTC
CSALGTSGDSYEQYF
>TRBV28|-|14|-|TRBJ2-7
TGTGCCAGCACTCCCTCCCTTAGCTCCTACGAGCAGTACTTC
CASTPSLSSYEQYF
>TRBV4-1|-|16|-|TRBJ1-3
TGTGCCAGCGGCCAAGATAAGGGGTTGGCCGGAAACACCATATATTTT
CASGQDKGLAGNTIYF
>TRBV27|TRBD2|15|few|TRBJ2-5
TGTGCCAGCAGCCATCACGCGGGGGACCAAGAGACCCAGTACTTC
CASSHHAGDQETQYF
>TRBV29-1|-|15|many|TRBJ1-4
TGCAGCGTTTCGGGCACTGGATCAACTAATGAAAAACTGTTTTTT
CSVSGTGSTNEKLFF
>TRBV19|-|16|-|TRBJ2-3
TGTGCCAGTAGTATGGAGGGTCGAGAGCTCACAGATACGCAGTATTTT
CASSMEGRELTDTQYF
>TRBV7-2|-|16|few|TRBJ1-3
TGTGCCAGCAGCTTACCAGCTCAGAGCTCTGGAAACACCATATATTTT
CASSLPAQSSGNTIYF
>TRBV19|-|17|-|TRBJ2-2
TGTGCCAGTGGATCCACCCACCGGGCTAAGGACACCGGGGAGCTGTTTTTT
CASGSTHRAKDTGELFF